One and the same sample provided the 22 T cell receptor beta chains below, sequenced in a study of blood T cell repertoires in COVID-19. Measured with immunoSEQ multiplex PCR; TCRdb has only the in-frame clones, and not every one. The sample has about half a million clones, 80% to 90% seen once. Sequenced: peripheral blood. These receptors were taken from a human donor in a cohort sampled during active COVID-19.

In its sample, this clone was seen a few times. The same CDR3 arises from other DNA sequences in this sample as well. The chain combines TRBV6-5 with TRBJ2-7; TRBD1 agrees at 9 bases. This CDR3 spans 14 amino acids. CDR1 is MNHEY, CDR2 SVGAGI, per germline. After removal of 6 bases from V and 2 bases from J, the junction contained 5 bases not matched to a gene. CDR3 sequence: CASSRTGGTYEQYF. CDR3 DNA: TGTGCCAGCAGCCGCACAGGGGGCACCTACGAGCAGTACTTC.

This sequence joins TRBV5-6 and TRBJ1-5; 10 bases map to TRBD1. The CDR3 contains 15 residues. CDR1 and CDR2 from the germline V gene are SGHDT and YYEEEE. Trimming at V came to 4 bases and at J to 6 bases, leaving 7 bases not matched to a gene. The DNA of the CDR3 is TGTGCCAGCAGCGGACAGGGGGAATACGGTCAGCCCCAGCATTTT. This gives the protein CASSGQGEYGQPQHF.

V and J are TRBV5-1 and TRBJ1-3, with unresolved D. CDR3 length: 12 amino acids. V was shortened by 0 bases and J by 9 bases, with 7 bases between the two germline ends. Germline V gene data show CDR1 as SGHRS and CDR2 as YFSETQ. The CDR3 bases are TGCGCCAGCAGCTTGGATTCGGGCACCATATATTTT. This gives the protein CASSLDSGTIYF.

The CDR3 nucleotides read TGCAGTGCTAGTCCGCAGGGGACCCTTAATGAAAAACTGTTTTTT. This gives the protein CSASPQGTLNEKLFF. The J gene is TRBJ1-4, the V gene TRBV20-1; D is possibly TRBD1 (6 bases). The germline V gene has CDR1 DFQATT and CDR2 SNEGSKA (reference sequence). The CDR3 is 15 amino acids. The ends were cut back, 3 bases at V and 4 bases at J, with 15 bases in the middle.

The chain recombines TRBV5-4 with TRBJ2-5; D remains ambiguous. CDR1 is SGHNT and CDR2 is YYREEE in the germline V gene (reference sequence). V lost 6 bases and J lost 5, with 14 bases in between. The CDR3 is made up of 13 amino acids. The CDR3 DNA sequence: TGTGCCAGCACCCAAAAGCCGTCGGAGACCCAGTACTTC. Amino acids: CASTQKPSETQYF.

This chain connects TRBV19 to TRBJ2-2; 9 bases are shared with TRBD1. V was clipped by 5 bases and J by 6 bases; unmatched bases: 7. The germline V gene encodes CDR1 LNHDA and CDR2 SQIVND (reference sequence). CDR3 length: 15 amino acids. CDR3 region: CASSATGGAPGELFF. The DNA for the CDR3 is TGTGCCAGTAGTGCAACAGGGGGCGCACCCGGGGAGCTGTTTTTT.

This chain joins TRBV7-9 and TRBJ1-2; no reliable D call. The CDR3 sequence is 14 residues long. Germline values: CDR1 SEHNR, CDR2 FQNEAQ (reference sequence). Trimming left V 1 base short and J 4 bases short, with 10 bases between. CDR3 sequence reads: CASSLDGTSYGYTF. CDR3 nucleotides: TGTGCCAGCAGCTTAGATGGCACCTCCTATGGCTACACCTTC.

The chain joins TRBV5-1 to TRBJ2-1, with a tentative D call TRBD2 (6 bases). The ends were cut back, 2 bases at V and 0 bases at J, with 9 bases in the middle. The CDR3 is made up of 15 amino acids. Per germline, CDR1 SGHRS and CDR2 YFSETQ. The CDR3 DNA follows: TGCGCCAGCAGCTTTGGGACTGACTCCTACAATGAGCAGTTCTTC. Translation: CASSFGTDSYNEQFF. The full variable domain, its missing parts supplied by reference TRBV5-1 and TRBJ2-1, is KAGVTQTPRYLIKTRGQQVTLSCSPISGHRSVSWYQQTPGQGLQFLFEYFSETQRNKGNFPGRFSGRQFSNSRSEMNVSTLELGDSALYLCASSFGTDSYNEQFFGPGTRLTVL.

This sequence joins TRBV28 and TRBJ1-6, with 9 nucleotides matching TRBD1. The CDR3 extends over 18 amino acids. Per the germline V gene, CDR1 is MDHEN and CDR2 is SYDVKM. The J segment lost 7 bases and the V segment lost 6 bases, leaving 16 bases of the junction unmatched. The CDR3 region has the DNA TGTGCCAGCAGCCCCCCCCTCCGACAGGGGGTAAGGAATTCACCCCTCCACTTT. Its translation is CASSPPLRQGVRNSPLHF.

The table lists this clone with a few counts. This CDR3 is CASSNTQGFGEAFF. DNA of the CDR3: TGTGCCAGTAGCAACACCCAGGGTTTCGGTGAAGCTTTCTTT. V gene TRBV19 combines with J gene TRBJ1-1; TRBD1 might be the D (5 bases). Trimming took 6 bases from V and 7 from J, leaving 18 bases between them. Germline-derived CDR1 and CDR2 are LNHDA and SQIVND (reference sequence). The length of the CDR3 is 14 residues. The entire variable domain, with the rest obtained from reference TRBV19 and TRBJ1-1, is as follows: DGGITQSPKYLFRKEGQNVTLSCEQNLNHDAMYWYRQDPGQGLRLIYYSQIVNDFQKGDIAEGYSVSREKKESFPLTVTSAQKNPTAFYLCASSNTQGFGEAFFGQGTRLTVV.

The J gene is TRBJ2-1, the V gene TRBV21-1; TRBD1, the D gene given by the table, was not confirmed from the DNA. TRBV21-1 is a pseudogene locus. The length of the CDR3 is 17 residues. DNA of the CDR3: TGTGCCAGCAGCAAAGAAACGACACCTGTCTCCTACAATGAGCAGTTCTTC. Translated, it gives CASSKETTPVSYNEQFF.

The chain has TRBV18 and TRBJ2-7; tentatively, D is TRBD1 (7 bases). V shed 3 bases and J shed 4 bases, with 19 bases lying between them. CDR1 and CDR2 from the germline V gene are KGHSH and LQKENI. The CDR3 loop spans 16 amino acids. The CDR3 loop reads CASSPPAGTANYEQYF. CDR3 in DNA: TGTGCCAGCTCACCCCCGGCGGGGACAGCGAATTACGAGCAGTACTTC.

V is TRBV5-1 and J is TRBJ1-1; TRBD1 might be the D (6 bases). The germline V and J ends were trimmed by 0 bases and 5 bases, with 11 bases remaining between them. In germline, CDR1 is SGHRS, CDR2 YFSETQ. The CDR3 spans 14 residues. The CDR3 coding sequence is TGCGCCAGCAGCTTGGTTCAGGGGAAGACTGAAGCTTTCTTT. This translates into CASSLVQGKTEAFF.

The CDR3 bases are TGTGCCAGCAGTCCCGGGGGGAACACTGAAGCTTTCTTT. It codes for CASSPGGNTEAFF. This sequence joins TRBV27 and TRBJ1-1; possible D gene TRBD1, 5 bases. From germline, CDR1 is MNHEY and CDR2 SMNVEV (reference sequence). The CDR3 covers 13 residues. V dropped 5 bases and J dropped 1 base, with 8 bases sitting between them.

The chain employs TRBV30 and TRBJ1-2; D not resolved. The germline V gene encodes CDR1 GTSNPN and CDR2 SVGIG (reference sequence). There are 14 residues in the CDR3. Trimming removed 2 bases from V and 7 bases from J, with 17 bases in between. CDR3 protein: CAWSRNQKTSGYTF. The CDR3, as DNA: TGTGCCTGGAGTAGAAACCAGAAGACAAGTGGCTACACCTTC.

The V gene is TRBV6-2 or TRBV6-3, the J gene TRBJ2-7; no firm D call. CDR3 length: 12 amino acids. Germline lookup yields CDR1 MNHEY and CDR2 SVGEGT. Between the trimmed V and J ends, which lost 5 bases and 5 bases, there was a span of 10 bases. CDR3 DNA: TGTGCCAGCAGTCGAGGTAGAGACGAGCAGTACTTC. Protein product: CASSRGRDEQYF.

The rearrangement joins TRBV19 to TRBJ1-3; D remains ambiguous. The CDR3 extends over 13 amino acids. Germline V CDR1 and CDR2: LNHDA, SQIVND (reference sequence). The germline V and J ends were trimmed by 7 bases and 0 bases, with 7 bases remaining between them. CDR3 DNA sequence: TGTGCCAGTACTGACTTCTCTGGAAACACCATATATTTT. Translating gives CASTDFSGNTIYF.

The table lists this clone with a count of one. The chain combines TRBV3-1 (or the pseudogene TRBV3-2) with TRBJ2-3, with a tentative D call TRBD1 (6 bases). V lost 4 bases, J lost 5 bases, and 13 bases lay in between. Germline V gene data show CDR1 as LGHDT and CDR2 as YNNKEL (reference sequence). The CDR3 length is 14 residues. The CDR3 DNA reads as TGTGCCAGCAGCCTCAGGGGTAGCCAAGATACGCAGTATTTT. As protein: CASSLRGSQDTQYF.

The chain employs TRBV4-2 and TRBJ1-4, with TRBD1 matching over 9 bases. The length of the CDR3 is 16 residues. V gave up 4 bases and J gave up 5 bases; unmatched junction bases: 8. Germline lookup yields CDR1 LGHNA and CDR2 YNFKEQ. Here the CDR3 DNA reads TGTGCCAGCAGCCTGACATCCGGGACAGGGAATGAAAAACTGTTTTTT. Amino acids: CASSLTSGTGNEKLFF.

The gene calls are TRBV5-6 and TRBJ2-7, with D maybe TRBD2 (6 bases). From germline, CDR1 is SGHDT and CDR2 YYEEEE. This CDR3 is 15 amino acids long. Trimming shortened V by 2 bases and J by 4 bases, and 16 bases separated the two germline ends. The DNA for the CDR3 is TGTGCCAGCAGCTTTAATCCCGGGACTCCTTACGAGCAGTACTTC. Its protein product is CASSFNPGTPYEQYF.

The gene calls are TRBV9 and TRBJ1-2, with TRBD1 as a possible D gene (6 bases). The CDR3 has 15 residues. Germline V lookup: CDR1 SGDLS, CDR2 YYNGEE. The V gene lost 4 bases and the J gene lost 8 bases, with 21 bases spanning the gap. The CDR3 spells CASSPQQGGGEGYTF. The CDR3 nucleotides read TGTGCCAGCAGCCCACAACAGGGCGGGGGAGAAGGCTACACCTTC.

This chain uses TRBV3-1 (or the pseudogene TRBV3-2) with TRBJ1-3; D is undetermined. Trimming took 3 bases from V and 0 from J, leaving 6 bases between them. Germline-derived CDR1 and CDR2 are LGHDT and YNNKEL (reference sequence). This CDR3 contains 14 residues. CDR3 amino acids: CASSQAHSGNTIYF. DNA of the CDR3: TGTGCCAGCAGCCAGGCCCACTCTGGAAACACCATATATTTT.